This T cell receptor beta chain was recorded in a study of cytomegalovirus exposure and HLA in healthy donors. The PCR employed 60 Vbeta primers together with 13 Jbeta primers. Clones were read by immunoSEQ multiplex PCR, and TCRdb kept only the in-frame ones, dropping some. This sample yields under 200,000 clones, of which 80% are seen a single time; approximately 4.5% belongs to the top ten. The CDR3 length is 19 residues. Germline-derived CDR1 and CDR2 are SQVTM and ANQGSEA. V dropped 0 bases and J dropped 1; count of bases not matched to a gene: 15. This chain uses TRBV29-1 with TRBJ2-3, with 8 positions matching TRBD2. The receptor was derived from a young man in good health and CMV-seronegative. The specimen sequenced was PBMCs. The CDR3 coding sequence is TGCAGCGTTGAAGATCCCATCAGAATAGCGGGATGGGGCACAGATACGCAGTATTTT. The encoded protein is CSVEDPIRIAGWGTDTQYF.